These 31 T cell receptor beta chains originate from one sample sequenced in a study of blood T cell repertoires in COVID-19. TCRdb's copy holds only in-frame clones and misses some; the assay was immunoSEQ multiplex PCR. The repertoire consists of tens of thousands of clones, with over 80% occurring once and the leading ten covering roughly 3.5%. Material for sequencing was peripheral blood. The receptors stem from a man aged 45-60 years with acute or convalescent COVID-19.

This clone was detected only once. This chain connects TRBV30 to TRBJ1-6, with 10 bases lining up with TRBD1. Trimming at V came to 2 bases and at J to 13 bases, leaving 8 bases not matched to a gene. CDR3 size: 14 residues. In germline, CDR1 is GTSNPN, CDR2 SVGIG (reference sequence). The CDR3 region is CAWSLTGGVVPLHF. Written as DNA, the CDR3 is TGTGCCTGGAGTTTGACAGGGGGCGTGGTGCCCCTCCACTTT.

The CDR3 protein is CASSQDRFQETQYF. CDR3 in DNA: TGTGCCAGCAGCCAAGACAGGTTTCAAGAGACCCAGTACTTC. This chain links TRBV14 with TRBJ2-5; no clear D gene. Germline CDR1 reads SGHDN; CDR2 reads FVKESK. V dropped 0 bases and J dropped 2 bases, with 7 bases sitting between them. The CDR3 length is 14 residues. Complete variable domain (other parts from reference TRBV14 and TRBJ2-5): EAGVTQFPSHSVIEKGQTVTLRCDPISGHDNLYWYRRVMGKEIKFLLHFVKESKQDESGMPNNRFLAERTGGTYSTLKVQPAELEDSGVYFCASSQDRFQETQYFGPGTRLLVL.

The gene calls are TRBV30 and TRBJ2-7, with a weak D call TRBD2 (5 bases). Germline V lookup: CDR1 GTSNPN, CDR2 SVGIG (reference sequence). This CDR3 is 12 amino acids long. V shed 5 bases and J shed 1 base, with 9 bases lying between them. This chain's CDR3 is CAWASGSYEQYF. As DNA, the CDR3 is TGTGCCTGGGCCTCGGGGTCCTACGAGCAGTACTTC.

The gene calls are TRBV6-1 and TRBJ2-1; possible D gene TRBD2, 6 bases. The CDR3 loop spans 14 amino acids. Looked up from germline, CDR1 is MNHNS and CDR2 is SASEGT. V lost 3 bases, J lost 2 bases, and 8 bases lay in between. CDR3 sequence: CASSDGGTYNEQFF. CDR3 DNA: TGTGCCAGCAGTGACGGGGGAACCTACAATGAGCAGTTCTTC.

This sequence joins TRBV5-6 and TRBJ1-1; tentatively, D is TRBD1 (6 bases). The CDR3 is 13 amino acids. The germline V gene encodes CDR1 SGHDT and CDR2 YYEEEE. The V and J ends lost 5 bases and 1 base respectively, with 9 bases between them. The CDR3 DNA reads as TGTGCCAGCAGACAGACAGGGAACACTGAAGCTTTCTTT. Encoded protein: CASRQTGNTEAFF.

The chain uses TRBV11-2 and TRBJ2-7; 7 nucleotides line up with TRBD2. Germline loops: CDR1 SGHAT, CDR2 FQNNGV. V shed 5 bases, J shed 3 bases, and the junction held 13 bases outside the gene matches. The CDR3 extends over 16 amino acids. CDR3 sequence: CASSPMRAGALYEQYF. As DNA, the CDR3 is TGTGCCAGCAGCCCCATGAGGGCGGGAGCCCTCTACGAGCAGTACTTC. Full variable domain (remainder filled in from reference TRBV11-2 and TRBJ2-7): EAGVAQSPRYKIIEKRQSVAFWCNPISGHATLYWYQQILGQGPKLLIQFQNNGVVDDSQLPKDRFSAERLKGVDSTLKIQPAKLEDSAVYLCASSPMRAGALYEQYFGPGTRLTVT.

This chain connects TRBV19 to TRBJ2-1; TRBD1 matches 8 bases. The CDR3 is 10 amino acids. V lost 8 bases and J lost 9; bases outside the gene matches: 0. Germline CDR1 reads LNHDA; CDR2 reads SQIVND (reference sequence). The CDR3 DNA reads as TGTGCCAGTGGACAGGGTGAGCAGTTCTTC. Its protein is CASGQGEQFF.

This chain links TRBV29-1 with TRBJ1-2; TRBD1 matches at 7 bases. The CDR3 extends over 15 amino acids. Germline CDR1 reads SQVTM; CDR2 reads ANQGSEA. The V segment lost 4 bases and the J segment 0 bases; nucleotides outside the gene matches: 8. CDR3 sequence (DNA): TGCAGCGTTGGACAGGGACGGGGCGCTAACTATGGCTACACCTTC. It encodes CSVGQGRGANYGYTF.

The chain joins TRBV28 to TRBJ1-1; D gene uncertain. Germline CDR1 MDHEN, CDR2 SYDVKM. The CDR3 loop spans 14 amino acids. The germline V and J ends were trimmed by 3 bases and 1 base, with 9 bases remaining between them. In nucleotides, the CDR3 is TGTGCCAGCAGTTTTCCGGGGAGGAACACTGAAGCTTTCTTT. This gives the protein CASSFPGRNTEAFF.

This clone was found once. The chain uses TRBV9 and TRBJ2-3, with a possible D match to TRBD1 (5 bases). From germline, CDR1 is SGDLS and CDR2 YYNGEE. Trimming took 0 bases from V and 4 from J, leaving 12 bases between them. The CDR3 totals 15 residues. In DNA, the CDR3 is TGTGCCAGCAGCGTAGGTTCGCAGGGTGCAGATACGCAGTATTTT. It yields the protein CASSVGSQGADTQYF.

The V call is TRBV18, the J call TRBJ2-7, with a tentative D call TRBD2 (5 bases). The length of the CDR3 is 14 residues. V was clipped by 6 bases and J by 1 base, with 13 bases between them. Germline V gene data show CDR1 as KGHSH and CDR2 as LQKENI. The CDR3 protein is CASSPRRGSYEQYF. Here the CDR3 DNA reads TGTGCCAGCTCTCCTAGAAGAGGGTCCTACGAGCAGTACTTC.

The chain couples TRBV9 to TRBJ1-1; 7 positions match TRBD1. With V trimmed by 4 bases and J by 4 bases, 7 bases remained unmatched. Germline CDR1 and CDR2: SGDLS and YYNGEE. The CDR3 has 14 residues. CDR3 amino acids: CASSNRDSGTEAFF. CDR3 coding DNA: TGTGCCAGCAGCAATCGGGACAGCGGCACTGAAGCTTTCTTT.

This chain uses TRBV28 with TRBJ1-5; no definite D call. Trimming removed 3 bases from V and 2 bases from J, with 8 bases in between. Germline V gene lookup returns CDR1 MDHEN and CDR2 SYDVKM. CDR3 length: 14 residues. Here the CDR3 DNA reads TGTGCCAGCAGTTTCTGGCAGGGCAATCAGCCCCAGCATTTT. Translating gives CASSFWQGNQPQHF. Full variable domain (outside the CDR3, taken from reference TRBV28 and TRBJ1-5): DVKVTQSSRYLVKRTGEKVFLECVQDMDHENMFWYRQDPGLGLRLIYFSYDVKMKEKGDIPEGYSVSREKKERFSLILESASTNQTSMYLCASSFWQGNQPQHFGDGTRLSIL.

The chain is built from TRBV9 and TRBJ2-3; TRBD2 matches at 7 bases. Trimming at V came to 0 bases and at J to 2 bases, leaving 3 bases not matched to a gene. Germline CDR1 reads SGDLS; CDR2 reads YYNGEE. The CDR3 loop spans 15 amino acids. The CDR3 spells CASSVVGGYTDTQYF. DNA of the CDR3: TGTGCCAGCAGCGTAGTGGGGGGGTACACAGATACGCAGTATTTT.

In DNA form, the CDR3 reads TGTGCCAGCAGTTACCCCACCGGCACTAGCGGGCTAAACAATGAGCAGTTCTTC. This translates into CASSYPTGTSGLNNEQFF. The chain links TRBV6-2 or TRBV6-3 to TRBJ2-1; 9 positions agree with TRBD2. The germline CDR1 and CDR2 sequences are MNHEY and SVGEGT. The CDR3 runs to 18 residues. After removal of 2 bases from V and 5 bases from J, the junction contained 13 bases not matched to a gene.

Only one count was recorded for this clone. The gene calls are TRBV7-6 and TRBJ2-1, with a weak D call TRBD1 (6 bases). Germline V gene sequence: CDR1 SGHVS, CDR2 FNYEAQ. Trimming stripped 1 base from V and 7 bases from J, with 14 bases between. This CDR3 has 15 residues. The CDR3 region is CASSLVAVGGNEQFF. As DNA, the CDR3 is TGTGCCAGCAGCTTAGTAGCCGTAGGGGGTAATGAGCAGTTCTTC.

This clone occurred a few times. V gene TRBV5-1 combines with J gene TRBJ2-1, with D possibly matching TRBD2 (8 bases). V dropped 2 bases and J dropped 4 bases, with 16 bases sitting between them. This CDR3 comprises 16 residues. Germline CDR1 and CDR2: SGHRS and YFSETQ. CDR3 nucleotide sequence: TGCGCCAGCAGCTTTGCCGGGAGGGGGCCATACAATGAGCAGTTCTTC. It translates to CASSFAGRGPYNEQFF.

The genes are TRBV19 and TRBJ2-7; TRBD1 agrees at 11 bases. The germline V gene has CDR1 LNHDA and CDR2 SQIVND (reference sequence). Trimming cost V 5 bases and J 3 bases; bases outside gene matches: 6. CDR3 length: 15 amino acids. This chain's CDR3 is CASSPGTGGIYEQYF. For the CDR3, the DNA is TGTGCCAGTAGTCCCGGGACAGGGGGGATCTACGAGCAGTACTTC.

The chain carries TRBV19 and TRBJ1-3; no firm D call. V was clipped by 0 bases and J by 3 bases, with 9 bases between them. This CDR3 region has 15 residues. CDR1 is LNHDA, CDR2 SQIVND, per germline (reference sequence). The CDR3 sequence is CASSIELQFGNTIYF. In DNA form, the CDR3 reads TGTGCCAGTAGTATAGAGCTCCAGTTTGGAAACACCATATATTTT. The full variable domain, in which reference TRBV19 and TRBJ1-3 provide the parts outside the CDR3, is DGGITQSPKYLFRKEGQNVTLSCEQNLNHDAMYWYRQDPGQGLRLIYYSQIVNDFQKGDIAEGYSVSREKKESFPLTVTSAQKNPTAFYLCASSIELQFGNTIYFGEGSWLTVV.

A few counts support this clone. The CDR3 sequence: CASSLLVSGGTEAFF. CDR3 DNA sequence: TGTGCCAGCAGCTTATTGGTGTCAGGGGGCACTGAAGCTTTCTTT. The chain couples TRBV11-3 to TRBJ1-1; 7 bases line up with TRBD1. CDR3 length: 15 amino acids. After removal of 2 bases from V and 4 bases from J, the junction contained 7 bases not matched to a gene. In germline, CDR1 is SGHNT, CDR2 YENEEA.

The V call is TRBV11-3, the J call TRBJ2-7; perhaps TRBD2 as D (6 bases). Trimming took off 0 bases at V and 1 base at J, with 25 bases between the two ends. Germline V CDR1 and CDR2: SGHNT, YENEEA. The CDR3 contains 20 residues. The CDR3 loop reads CASSLERGTSGFTRSYEQYF. In nucleotides, the CDR3 is TGTGCCAGCAGCTTAGAAAGAGGGACCAGCGGGTTCACAAGGTCCTACGAGCAGTACTTC. Using reference TRBV11-3 and TRBJ2-7 for the parts outside the CDR3, the full variable domain is EAGVVQSPRYKIIEKKQPVAFWCNPISGHNTLYWYLQNLGQGPELLIRYENEEAVDDSQLPKDRFSAERLKGVDSTLKIQPAELGDSAVYLCASSLERGTSGFTRSYEQYFGPGTRLTVT.

The chain couples TRBV2 to TRBJ2-7; 7 bases match TRBD1. The CDR3 extends over 18 amino acids. CDR1 SNHLY and CDR2 FYNNEI come from the germline V gene. With 6 bases clipped from V and 1 base from J, the junction kept 18 bases outside the gene matches. CDR3 DNA sequence: TGTGCCAGCAGCGCCTCTAAGGGGGCAGGGACGGGATCCTACGAGCAGTACTTC. This sequence encodes CASSASKGAGTGSYEQYF.

The rearrangement uses TRBV10-2 and TRBJ2-3; 9 bases match TRBD1. V lost 7 bases to trimming and J lost 4 bases; unmatched junction nucleotides: 3. There are 13 residues in the CDR3. Germline V gene data show CDR1 as WSHSY and CDR2 as SAAADI. The CDR3: CASNTGGADTQYF. The DNA for the CDR3 is TGCGCCAGCAATACAGGGGGCGCAGATACGCAGTATTTT.

The rearrangement uses TRBV28 and TRBJ1-4; D unresolved. There are 14 residues in the CDR3. V dropped 6 bases and J dropped 7 bases, with 15 bases sitting between them. Germline-derived CDR1 and CDR2 are MDHEN and SYDVKM. CDR3 bases: TGTGCCAGCAGCCAAGGTACAGCAGTTGAAAAACTGTTTTTT. Residues: CASSQGTAVEKLFF.

The V gene is TRBV6-5, the J gene TRBJ1-2; D possibly corresponds to TRBD1 (5 bases). This CDR3 is built from 13 residues. Germline CDR1 is MNHEY and CDR2 is SVGAGI. The CDR3 region is CASRGGASAGYTF. For the CDR3, the DNA is TGTGCTAGCCGGGGAGGGGCAAGCGCTGGCTACACCTTC.

This rearrangement joins TRBV19 to TRBJ1-2, with TRBD1 as a possible D gene (6 bases). Germline CDR1 is LNHDA and CDR2 is SQIVND (reference sequence). The CDR3 runs 17 residues. V dropped 5 bases and J dropped 2 bases, with 21 bases sitting between them. The CDR3 reads CASSATISTGINYGYTF. The CDR3 region has the DNA TGTGCCAGTAGTGCGACAATAAGCACAGGGATAAACTATGGCTACACCTTC.

The gene calls are TRBV30 and TRBJ1-1; 8 positions agree with TRBD1. CDR3 length: 14 amino acids. Germline loops: CDR1 GTSNPN, CDR2 SVGIG (reference sequence). With V trimmed by 3 bases and J by 3 bases, 6 bases remained unmatched. CDR3 DNA sequence: TGTGCCTGGAGCCTCGGACAGGGCGACACTGAAGCTTTCTTT. It is translated as CAWSLGQGDTEAFF.

The gene calls are TRBV6-2 or TRBV6-3 and TRBJ2-7, with TRBD1 identical over 8 bases. The CDR3 loop spans 15 amino acids. CDR1 is MNHEY and CDR2 is SVGEGT in the germline V gene. Germline trimming cut 8 bases from V and 1 base from J; bases unmatched to any gene: 10. CDR3 in amino acids: CASGPLQGVSYEQYF. The CDR3 DNA follows: TGTGCCAGCGGCCCGTTACAGGGGGTGTCCTACGAGCAGTACTTC.

The chain couples TRBV4-1 to TRBJ2-5; 7 bases are shared with TRBD2. This CDR3 has 16 amino acids. The V gene's germline CDR1 is MGHRA and CDR2 YSYEKL. V shed 1 base and J 0 bases; nucleotides not matched to a gene: 5. CDR3 DNA sequence: TGCGCCAGCAGCCAAGTCCTAGCGGAGAACCAAGAGACCCAGTACTTC. Its protein product is CASSQVLAENQETQYF.

This chain joins TRBV20-1 and TRBJ2-7, with D uncertain. With 3 bases removed from V and 0 bases from J, the gap between germline ends came to 9 bases. The length of the CDR3 is 13 residues. Germline loops: CDR1 DFQATT, CDR2 SNEGSKA (reference sequence). CDR3 coding DNA: TGCAGTGCTAGTGACCGGAGCTCCTACGAGCAGTACTTC. Amino acids: CSASDRSSYEQYF.

The gene calls are TRBV7-9 and TRBJ1-2; no firm D call. Germline CDR1 SEHNR, CDR2 FQNEAQ (reference sequence). This CDR3 is built from 13 residues. The V end was cut by 3 bases, the J end by 4 bases, with 9 bases between. The chain's CDR3 is CASSLGGSYGYTF. The CDR3 DNA reads as TGTGCCAGCAGCTTGGGCGGGAGCTATGGCTACACCTTC.